Here is one TCR beta chain with its context. Its specificity is unknown. This CDR3 is built from 14 residues. The germline V and J ends were trimmed by 5 bases and 2 bases, with 13 bases remaining between them. Germline assignment: CDR1 SGHRS and CDR2 YFSETQ. This sample was taken from a study of CD8+ T cells in alopecia areata. Overall study: Oral tofacitinib, 5 to 10 mg twice daily, was given in an open-label trial.

Stated treatment: oral pan-JAK inhibitor, 5-10 mg twice daily. The study, taken as a whole, reports: In scalp and blood during tofacitinib, many expanded lesional clones persisted. Both scalp clonality and the expanded CD8+ clones among the top 100 showed a significant decrease with tofacitinib. Among patients, TCR sharing was less clear than in mice, a difference possibly due in part to HLA diversity in the patient population.

The sequencing template was cDNA reverse transcribed from extracted RNA. The repertoire was sequenced with immunoSEQ multiplex PCR; TCRdb's copy has only in-frame clones and lacks some. The data hold about 190,000 clones, with about 60% observed a single time. Sample: CD4+ T cells sorted from blood, taken at week 4, from a patient treated with tofacitinib. This clonotype originated in a human donor with alopecia areata. The chain uses TRBV5-1 and TRBJ2-5; D is perhaps TRBD2 (6 bases). CDR3 residues: CASRPVGGQETQYF. In nucleotides, the CDR3 is TGCGCCAGCAGACCGGTGGGAGGACAAGAGACCCAGTACTTC.